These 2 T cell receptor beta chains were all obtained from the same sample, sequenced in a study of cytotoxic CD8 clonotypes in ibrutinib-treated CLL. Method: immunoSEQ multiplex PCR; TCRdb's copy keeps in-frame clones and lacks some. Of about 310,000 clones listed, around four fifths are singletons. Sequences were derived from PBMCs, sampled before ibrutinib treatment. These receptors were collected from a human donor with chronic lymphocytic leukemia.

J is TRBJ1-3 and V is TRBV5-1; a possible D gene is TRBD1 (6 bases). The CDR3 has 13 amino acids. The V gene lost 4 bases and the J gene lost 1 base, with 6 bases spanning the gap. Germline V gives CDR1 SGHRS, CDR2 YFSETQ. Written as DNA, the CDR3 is TGCGCCAGCAGCGGGACATCTGGAAACACCATATATTTT. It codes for CASSGTSGNTIYF.

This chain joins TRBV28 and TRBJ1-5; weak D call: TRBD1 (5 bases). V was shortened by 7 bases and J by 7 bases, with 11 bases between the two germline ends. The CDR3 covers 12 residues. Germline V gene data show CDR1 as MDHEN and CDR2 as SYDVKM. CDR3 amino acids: CASTTGRQPQHF. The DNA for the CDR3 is TGTGCCAGCACCACGGGACGGCAGCCCCAGCATTTT.